This TCR beta chain was documented in a study of neurological immune-mediated disorders. Study-wide results and caveats: Private repertoires in all groups were suggested by the absence of shared CDR3 amino acid sequences among expanded clones across subjects. Phylogenetic grouping assigned the repertoires of 18 of 34 multiple sclerosis patients to a single related-CDR3 cluster, which may represent a signature.

With 10-nucleotide random UMIs included, cDNA was synthesized by 5'RACE. Over 170 million TCR-beta sequences, together covering 15-18 subjects, were produced by every individual sequencing run that was carried out. TCRdb re-derived calls from the 5' RACE reads in MiXCR, one entry per CDR3 protein. Of about 65,000 distinct CDR3 sequences listed, 3.5% to 4.5% are singletons. This clonotype has a count of ten or more. Its antigen is not identified. The receptor's source is a man aged 45-65 years with multiple sclerosis. Sequencing was carried out using PBMCs.

For the CDR3, the DNA is TGTGCCAGCAGTCCCCGGGGACCTATCACAGATACGCAGTATTTT. This codes for CASSPRGPITDTQYF. The chain uses TRBV12-3 or TRBV12-4 and TRBJ2-3; D assignment may be TRBD1 or TRBD2 (5 bases each). V lost 5 bases, J lost 2 bases, and 14 bases lay in between. The CDR3 is 15 residues long.